This TCR beta chain was captured by sequencing in a study of identifying expanded T cells in peripheral blood. A note on this clone: As yet, its antigen is unknown.

Findings and limits, study-wide: About 1.2 clones differed between technical replicates, versus approximately 16 and 20 over time. Approximately 2-week clone count variance significantly increased as total template count grew.

Produced via immunoSEQ multiplex PCR; TCRdb's table is partial and in-frame only. Here the sample spans about 94,000 clones, around 90% being singletons. This CDR3 is built from 11 residues. Germline V gene sequence: CDR1 MNHNS, CDR2 SASEGT. The V gene end was trimmed by 6 bases and the J gene end by 11 bases; junction bases not matched to a gene: 5. This TCR derives from a person between 18 and 75 years old in good health. This chain uses TRBV6-1 with TRBJ1-1, with 8 bases matching TRBD1. The sequenced sample was blood. CDR3 sequence: CASRDRVWAFF. The CDR3 coding sequence is TGTGCCAGCAGGGACAGGGTATGGGCTTTCTTT.